One and the same sample provided the 6 T cell receptor beta chains below, sequenced in a study of shared T cell receptors in the human thymus. This table comes from immunoSEQ multiplex PCR, and its TCRdb copy is limited to in-frame clones, with some not included. This sample carries hundreds of thousands of clones, around 87% of them seen once, and the ten largest clones take 0.0094%. The data also belong to a second study, concerning human thymus T cells.

Material: thymocytes. These receptors all come from a boy under three years old with a congenital heart defect.

The chain has TRBV28 and TRBJ1-3; 8 bases are a match to TRBD1. V shed 2 bases, J shed 0 bases, and the junction held 9 bases outside the gene matches. Looked up from germline, CDR1 is MDHEN and CDR2 is SYDVKM. The CDR3 loop spans 18 amino acids. CDR3 region: CASSLTRDRLHSGNTIYF. The CDR3 nucleotides read TGTGCCAGCAGTTTAACCCGGGACAGGCTCCACTCTGGAAACACCATATATTTT.

The chain combines TRBV7-2 with TRBJ2-1, with a possible D match to TRBD1 (6 bases). This CDR3 contains 13 residues. Germline CDR1 reads SGHTA; CDR2 reads FQGNSA. Trimming cost V 4 bases and J 9 bases, with 13 bases left between them. CDR3 in amino acids: CASSSDSLFEQFF. The CDR3 DNA is TGTGCCAGCAGCTCGGACAGTCTATTTGAGCAGTTCTTC.

The V call is TRBV27, the J call TRBJ2-1; tentatively, D is TRBD1 (6 bases). This CDR3 contains 15 residues. Germline V CDR1 and CDR2: MNHEY, SMNVEV (reference sequence). Trimming left V 5 bases short and J 7 bases short, with 18 bases between. CDR3 amino acids: CASSPRTAESNEQFF. CDR3 nucleotide sequence: TGTGCCAGCAGTCCACGGACAGCGGAGAGTAATGAGCAGTTCTTC.

The chain joins TRBV28 to TRBJ1-1, with D possibly being TRBD1 (5 bases). The germline CDR1 and CDR2 sequences are MDHEN and SYDVKM. V shed 0 bases and J shed 6 bases, with 11 bases lying between them. This CDR3 contains 14 residues. CDR3 bases: TGTGCCAGCAGTTTATGGGGGGGTCGGTCTGAAGCTTTCTTT. This encodes CASSLWGGRSEAFF.

The chain employs TRBV28 and TRBJ2-4; TRBD1 matches at 7 bases. V lost 5 bases to trimming and J lost 1 base; unmatched junction nucleotides: 2. The V gene's germline CDR1 is MDHEN and CDR2 SYDVKM. There are 14 residues in the CDR3. CDR3 residues: CASSHRGAKNIQYF. DNA of the CDR3: TGTGCCAGCAGTCACAGGGGCGCCAAAAACATTCAGTACTTC.

This clone has just one count. The genes are TRBV9 and TRBJ1-1; TRBD1 aligns across 9 bases. The CDR3 extends over 15 amino acids. Germline-derived CDR1 and CDR2 are SGDLS and YYNGEE. The junction had 5 bases not matched to a gene; V was cut back by 0 bases and J by 5 bases. As DNA, the CDR3 is TGTGCCAGCAGCGTAGAACAGGGGGCGCCTACTGAAGCTTTCTTT. Translation: CASSVEQGAPTEAFF.